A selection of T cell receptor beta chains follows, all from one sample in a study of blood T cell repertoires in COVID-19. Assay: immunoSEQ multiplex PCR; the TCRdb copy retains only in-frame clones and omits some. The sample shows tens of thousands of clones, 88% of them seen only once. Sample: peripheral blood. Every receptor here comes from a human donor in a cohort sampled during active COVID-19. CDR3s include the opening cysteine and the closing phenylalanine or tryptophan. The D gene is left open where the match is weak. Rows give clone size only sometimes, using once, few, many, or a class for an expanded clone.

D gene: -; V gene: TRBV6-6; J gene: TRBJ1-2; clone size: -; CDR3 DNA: TGTGCCAGCAGTTTCCTTGAGGGTCTCTATGGCTACACCTTC; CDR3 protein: CASSFLEGLYGYTF
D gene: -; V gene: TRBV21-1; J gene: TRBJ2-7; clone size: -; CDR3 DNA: TGTGCCAGCAGCAACCTAAGACAGGGCCCCAACGAGCAGTACTTC; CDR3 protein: CASSNLRQGPNEQYF
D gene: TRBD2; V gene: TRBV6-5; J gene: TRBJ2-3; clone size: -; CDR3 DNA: TGTGCCAGCACTCCTAGCGGGAGAACGACAGATACGCAGTATTTT; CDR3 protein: CASTPSGRTTDTQYF
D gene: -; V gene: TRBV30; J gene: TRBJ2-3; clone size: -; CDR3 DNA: TGTGCCTGGAGTACCCTAGACGGCGGAGGGCAGTATTTT; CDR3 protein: CAWSTLDGGGQYF
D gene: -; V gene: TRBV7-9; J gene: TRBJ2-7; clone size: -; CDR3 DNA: TGTGCCAGCAGCGAGTCGGGGATCTCCTACGAGCAGTACTTC; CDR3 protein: CASSESGISYEQYF
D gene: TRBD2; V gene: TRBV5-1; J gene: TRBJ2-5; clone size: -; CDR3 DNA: TGCGCCAGCAGCTTGCGTCCTAGCGGGATTAACCAAGAGACCCAGTACTTC; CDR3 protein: CASSLRPSGINQETQYF
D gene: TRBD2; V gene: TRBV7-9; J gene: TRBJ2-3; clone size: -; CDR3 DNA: TGTGCCAGCAGACCAGGAGCGGGGGCAGATACGCAGTATTTT; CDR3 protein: CASRPGAGADTQYF
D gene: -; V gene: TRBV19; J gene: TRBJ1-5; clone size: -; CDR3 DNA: TGTGCCAGTAGTAGCGGCCGACAGTACAATCAGCCCCAGCATTTT; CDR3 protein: CASSSGRQYNQPQHF
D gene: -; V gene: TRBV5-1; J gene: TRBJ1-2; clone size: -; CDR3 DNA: TGCGCCAGCAGCTTGGGTCTGGAGGATGGCTACACCTTC; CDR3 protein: CASSLGLEDGYTF
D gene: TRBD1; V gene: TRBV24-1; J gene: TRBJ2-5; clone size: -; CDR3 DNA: TGTGCCACCAGTGACGACAGGGGTCGGGACCAAGAGACCCAGTACTTC; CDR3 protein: CATSDDRGRDQETQYF
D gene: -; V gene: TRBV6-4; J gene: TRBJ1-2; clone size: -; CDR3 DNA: TGTGCCAGCAGTGAACAGGGCCCTGGGGGCTACACCTTC; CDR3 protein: CASSEQGPGGYTF
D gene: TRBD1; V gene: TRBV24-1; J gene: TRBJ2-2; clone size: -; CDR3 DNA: TGTGCCACCAGTGACCCATATTTGGACAGGGAGAACACCGGGGAGCTGTTTTTT; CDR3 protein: CATSDPYLDRENTGELFF
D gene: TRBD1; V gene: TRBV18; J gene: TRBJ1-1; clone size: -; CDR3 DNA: TGTGCCAGCTCACTTGGGACAGGCAAGTCGGACACTGAAGCTTTCTTT; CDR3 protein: CASSLGTGKSDTEAFF
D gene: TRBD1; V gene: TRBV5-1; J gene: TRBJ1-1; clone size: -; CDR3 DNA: TGCGCCAGCAGCAGAGGACAGGGGGACACTGAAGCTTTCTTT; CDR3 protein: CASSRGQGDTEAFF
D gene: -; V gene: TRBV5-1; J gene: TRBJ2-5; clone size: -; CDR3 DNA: TGCGCCAGCAGCTTGGGGGACAACGTAGGAGAGACCCAGTACTTC; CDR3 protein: CASSLGDNVGETQYF
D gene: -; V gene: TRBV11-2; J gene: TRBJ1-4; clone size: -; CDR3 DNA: TGTGCCAGCAGCCTCGCAGAAAATGAAAAACTGTTTTTT; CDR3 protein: CASSLAENEKLFF
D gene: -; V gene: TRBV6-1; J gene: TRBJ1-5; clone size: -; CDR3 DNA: TGTGCCAGCAGTGCCGGGATACGCGGGAGCAATCAGCCCCAGCATTTT; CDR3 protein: CASSAGIRGSNQPQHF
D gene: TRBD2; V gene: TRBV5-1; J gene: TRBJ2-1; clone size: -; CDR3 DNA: TGCGCCAGCAGCCCCCCGGGACTAGCGGGAGCCCGCGTGGTGTTCTTC; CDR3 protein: CASSPPGLAGARVVFF
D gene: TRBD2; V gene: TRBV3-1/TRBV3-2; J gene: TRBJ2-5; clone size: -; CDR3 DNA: TGTGCCAGCAGCCATGATAGGACTAGCGGGAAGACCCAGTACTTC; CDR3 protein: CASSHDRTSGKTQYF
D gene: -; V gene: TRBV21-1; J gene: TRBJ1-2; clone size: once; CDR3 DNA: TGTGCCAGCAGAGAGGGGGCTGGGTATGGCTACACCTTC; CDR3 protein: CASREGAGYGYTF
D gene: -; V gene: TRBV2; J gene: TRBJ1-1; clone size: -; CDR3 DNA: TGTGCCAGCAGTGAACAGAACACTGAAGCTTTCTTT; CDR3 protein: CASSEQNTEAFF
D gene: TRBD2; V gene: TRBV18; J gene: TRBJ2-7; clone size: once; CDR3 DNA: TGTGCCAGCAACCCGGGGCTAGCGGGAGGTGAGCAGTACTTC; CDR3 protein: CASNPGLAGGEQYF
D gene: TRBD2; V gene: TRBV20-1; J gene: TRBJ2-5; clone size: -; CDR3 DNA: TGCAGTGCTAGTGGACTAGCGGGAGAAAGTTGGTCGTCAAGGGGAGAGACCCAGTACTTC; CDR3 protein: CSASGLAGESWSSRGETQYF
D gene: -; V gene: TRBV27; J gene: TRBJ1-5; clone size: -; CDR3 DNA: TGTGCCAGCAGTTCCCGGGAGAATCAGCCCCAGCATTTT; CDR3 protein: CASSSRENQPQHF
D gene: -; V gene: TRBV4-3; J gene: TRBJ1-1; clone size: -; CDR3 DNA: TGCGCCAGCAGCCAAGAAGGAGATCAGGAAGCTTTCTTT; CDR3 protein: CASSQEGDQEAFF
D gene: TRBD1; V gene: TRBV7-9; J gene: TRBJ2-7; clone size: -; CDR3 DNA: TGTGCCAGCTCCCCCAGGGGGCCCTTATCCGAGCAGTACTTC; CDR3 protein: CASSPRGPLSEQYF
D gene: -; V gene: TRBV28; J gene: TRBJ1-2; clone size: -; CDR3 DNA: TGTGCCAGCACAGGGTACTATGGCTACACCTTC; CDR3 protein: CASTGYYGYTF
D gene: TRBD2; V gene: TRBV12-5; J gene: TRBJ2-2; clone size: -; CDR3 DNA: TGTGCTAGTGGTCAGGGACTAACCCACACCGGGGAGCTGTTTTTT; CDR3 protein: CASGQGLTHTGELFF
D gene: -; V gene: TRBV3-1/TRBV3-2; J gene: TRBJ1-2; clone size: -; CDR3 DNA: TGTGCCAGCAGCCAAGATCTCGGAGGGGACTTCTATGGCTACACCTTC; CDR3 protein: CASSQDLGGDFYGYTF
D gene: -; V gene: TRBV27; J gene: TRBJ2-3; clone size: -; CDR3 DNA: TGTGCCAGCAGCCCACTGCTAGCCACAGATACGCAGTATTTT; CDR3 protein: CASSPLLATDTQYF
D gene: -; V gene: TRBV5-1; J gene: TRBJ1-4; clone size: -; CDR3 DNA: TGCGCCAGCAGCTTGGCTCGAGCAACTAATGAAAAACTGTTTTTT; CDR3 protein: CASSLARATNEKLFF
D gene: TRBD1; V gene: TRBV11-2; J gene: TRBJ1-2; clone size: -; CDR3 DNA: TGTGCCAGCAGCGCCTGGACAGGGGGCGGGGGCTACACCTTC; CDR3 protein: CASSAWTGGGGYTF
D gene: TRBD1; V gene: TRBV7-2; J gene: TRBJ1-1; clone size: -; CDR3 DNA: TGTGCCAGCAGCCCACAGGGGCGGCGCACTGAAGCTTTCTTT; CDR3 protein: CASSPQGRRTEAFF
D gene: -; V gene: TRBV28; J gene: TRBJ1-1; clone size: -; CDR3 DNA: TGTGCCAGCAGTATACAGGCTTTGAACACTGAAGCTTTCTTT; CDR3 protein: CASSIQALNTEAFF
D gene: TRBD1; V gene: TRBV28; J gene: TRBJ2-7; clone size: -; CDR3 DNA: TGTGCCAGCAAACCCGGACAGGACTCCTACGAGCAGTACTTC; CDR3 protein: CASKPGQDSYEQYF
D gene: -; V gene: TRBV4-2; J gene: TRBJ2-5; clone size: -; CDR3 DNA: TGTGCCAGCAGCCAAGTCCGGGGCCAAGAGACCCAGTACTTC; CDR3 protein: CASSQVRGQETQYF
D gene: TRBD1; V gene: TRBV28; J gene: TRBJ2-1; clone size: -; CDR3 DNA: TGTGCCAGCAGTTTAGGGACAGGGAGCAATGAGCAGTTCTTC; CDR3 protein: CASSLGTGSNEQFF
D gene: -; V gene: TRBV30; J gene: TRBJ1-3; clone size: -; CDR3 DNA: TGTGCCTGGAGTGTAGTAGGGAGCTTTGGAAACACCATATATTTT; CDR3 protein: CAWSVVGSFGNTIYF
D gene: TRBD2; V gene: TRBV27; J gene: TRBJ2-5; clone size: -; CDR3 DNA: TGTGCCAGCAGTCCCACCCGAGCGGGAGGGCTAGAGACCCAGTACTTC; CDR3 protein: CASSPTRAGGLETQYF
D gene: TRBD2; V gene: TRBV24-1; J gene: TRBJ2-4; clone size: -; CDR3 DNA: TGTGCCACCAGTGATGGGGGGGATGCCAAAAACATTCAGTACTTC; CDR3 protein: CATSDGGDAKNIQYF
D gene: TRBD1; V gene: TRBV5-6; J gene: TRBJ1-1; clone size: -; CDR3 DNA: TGTGCCAGCAGCTTCGGGGGACAGTTGAACACTGAAGCTTTCTTT; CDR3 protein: CASSFGGQLNTEAFF
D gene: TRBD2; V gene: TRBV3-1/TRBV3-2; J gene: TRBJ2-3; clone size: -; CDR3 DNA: TGTGCCAGCAGCCTCCTACTAGCGGGACCCGCCCTTGATACGCAGTATTTT; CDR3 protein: CASSLLLAGPALDTQYF
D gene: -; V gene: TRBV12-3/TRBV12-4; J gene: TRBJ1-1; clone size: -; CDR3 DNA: TGTGCCAGCAGTTCACAGGTGGGCACTGAAGCTTTCTTT; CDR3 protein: CASSSQVGTEAFF
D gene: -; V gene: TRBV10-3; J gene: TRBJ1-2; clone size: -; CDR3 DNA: TGTGCCATCACGGGGGAACAGTATGGCTACACCTTC; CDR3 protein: CAITGEQYGYTF
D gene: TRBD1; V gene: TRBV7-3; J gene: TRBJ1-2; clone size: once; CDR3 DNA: TGTGCCAGCAGCTTAGGGACAGGGGGCGCAGAAGGCTACACCTTC; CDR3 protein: CASSLGTGGAEGYTF
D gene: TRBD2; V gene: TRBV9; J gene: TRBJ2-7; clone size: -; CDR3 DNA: TGTGCCAGCAGCGCCCAAGCGGGAGGGAAGTACGAGCAGTACTTC; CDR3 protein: CASSAQAGGKYEQYF
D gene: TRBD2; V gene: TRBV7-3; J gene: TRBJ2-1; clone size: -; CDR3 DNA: TGTGCCAGCAGCTTATTTAGGGGAGGGTTCTACAATGAGCAGTTCTTC; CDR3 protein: CASSLFRGGFYNEQFF
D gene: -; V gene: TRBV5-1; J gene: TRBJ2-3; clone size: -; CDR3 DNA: TGCGCCAGCAGCTTGTGGGGAGTAGATACGCAGTATTTT; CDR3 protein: CASSLWGVDTQYF
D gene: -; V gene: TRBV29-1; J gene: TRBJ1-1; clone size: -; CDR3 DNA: TGCAGCGTTGCGGGGGTAACTGAAGCTTTCTTT; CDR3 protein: CSVAGVTEAFF
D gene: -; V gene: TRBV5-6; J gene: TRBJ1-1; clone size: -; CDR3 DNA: TGTGCCAGCAGCTTGTTAAGAGCTGAAGCTTTCTTT; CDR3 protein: CASSLLRAEAFF
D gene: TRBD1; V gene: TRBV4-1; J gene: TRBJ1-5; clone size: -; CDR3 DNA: TGCGCCAGCAGCCACGAGAACAGGGGATCTCAGCCCCAGCATTTT; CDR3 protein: CASSHENRGSQPQHF
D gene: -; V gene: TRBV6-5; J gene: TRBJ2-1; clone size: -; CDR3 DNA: TGTGCCAGCAGTTATGGTTCACTTCAATACAATGAGCAGTTCTTC; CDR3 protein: CASSYGSLQYNEQFF